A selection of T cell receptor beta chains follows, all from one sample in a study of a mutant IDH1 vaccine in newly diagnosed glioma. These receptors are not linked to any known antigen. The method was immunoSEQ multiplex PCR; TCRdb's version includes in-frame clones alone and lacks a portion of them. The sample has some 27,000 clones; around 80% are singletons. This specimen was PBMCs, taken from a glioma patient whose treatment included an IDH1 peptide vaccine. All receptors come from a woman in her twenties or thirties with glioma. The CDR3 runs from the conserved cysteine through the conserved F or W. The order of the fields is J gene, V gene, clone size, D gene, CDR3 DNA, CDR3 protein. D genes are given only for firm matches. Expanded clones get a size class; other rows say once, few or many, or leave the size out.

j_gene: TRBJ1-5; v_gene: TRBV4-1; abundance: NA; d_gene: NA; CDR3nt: TGCGCCAGCAGTCCTACCGACAGAATAAATCAGCCCCAGCATTTT; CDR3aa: CASSPTDRINQPQHF
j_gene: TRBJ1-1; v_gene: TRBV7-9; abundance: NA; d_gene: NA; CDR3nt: TGTGCCAGCAGCTTAGCCGGGGCTCTGGGAAACACTGAAGCTTTCTTT; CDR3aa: CASSLAGALGNTEAFF
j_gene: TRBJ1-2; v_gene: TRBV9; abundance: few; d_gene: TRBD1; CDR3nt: TGTGCCAGCAGCGTAGCGGCGGGACAGGGGTATGGCTACACCTTC; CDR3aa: CASSVAAGQGYGYTF
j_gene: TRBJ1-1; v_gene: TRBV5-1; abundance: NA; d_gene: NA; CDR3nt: TGCGCCAGCAGCCCCGGAGGAGGGGCGAACACTGAAGCTTTCTTT; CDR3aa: CASSPGGGANTEAFF
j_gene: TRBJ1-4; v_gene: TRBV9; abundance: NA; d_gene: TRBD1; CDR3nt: TGTGCCAGCAGCGCCACAGGGGCACGCGGAGCAACTAATGAAAAACTGTTTTTT; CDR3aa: CASSATGARGATNEKLFF
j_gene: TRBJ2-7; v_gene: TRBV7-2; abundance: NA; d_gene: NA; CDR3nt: TGTGCCAGCAGCATACTCGGGGGCTCCTACGAGCAGTACTTC; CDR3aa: CASSILGGSYEQYF
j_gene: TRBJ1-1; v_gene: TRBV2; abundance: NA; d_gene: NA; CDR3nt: TGTGCCAGCAGTGAAAACAGGGCCACTGAAGCTTTCTTT; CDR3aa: CASSENRATEAFF
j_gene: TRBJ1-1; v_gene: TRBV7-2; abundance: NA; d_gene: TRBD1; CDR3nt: TGTGCCAGCAGCTCCGACAGGGGGCGAACTGAAGCTTTCTTT; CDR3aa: CASSSDRGRTEAFF
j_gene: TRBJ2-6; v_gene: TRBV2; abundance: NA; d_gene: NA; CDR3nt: TGTGCCAGCAGGAAGGTACTCTCTGGGGCCAACGTCCTGACTTTC; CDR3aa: CASRKVLSGANVLTF
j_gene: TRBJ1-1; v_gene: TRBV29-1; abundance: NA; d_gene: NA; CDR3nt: TGCAGCGTTCCCACCGGCACTGAAGCTTTCTTT; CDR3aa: CSVPTGTEAFF
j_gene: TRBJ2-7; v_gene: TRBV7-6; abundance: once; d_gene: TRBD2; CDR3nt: TGTGCCAGCAGCCCCGCACTAGCGGGGCTCTACGAGCAGTACTTC; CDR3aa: CASSPALAGLYEQYF
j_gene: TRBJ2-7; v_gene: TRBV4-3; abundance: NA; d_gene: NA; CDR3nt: TGCGCCAGCAGCCAAGATGGCAGGAACGAGCAGTACTTC; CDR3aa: CASSQDGRNEQYF
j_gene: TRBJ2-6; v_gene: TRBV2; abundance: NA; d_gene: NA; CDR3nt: TGTGCCAGCACCCACCCCTTACCTGGGGCCAACGTCCTGACTTTC; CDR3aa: CASTHPLPGANVLTF
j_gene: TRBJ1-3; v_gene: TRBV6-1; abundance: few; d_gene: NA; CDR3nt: TGTGCCAGCAGTGAATCTGGGGAAGGCCGCTCTGGAAACACCATATATTTT; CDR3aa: CASSESGEGRSGNTIYF
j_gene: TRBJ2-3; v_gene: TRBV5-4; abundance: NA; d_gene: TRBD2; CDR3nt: TGTGCCAGCAGCTTGGTTAGGCGGGGGGGCTCAGATACGCAGTATTTT; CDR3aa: CASSLVRRGGSDTQYF
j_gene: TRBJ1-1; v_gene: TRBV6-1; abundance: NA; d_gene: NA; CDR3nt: TGTGCCAGCTCGAATAGGGCAGGGAACACTGAAGCTTTCTTT; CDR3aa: CASSNRAGNTEAFF
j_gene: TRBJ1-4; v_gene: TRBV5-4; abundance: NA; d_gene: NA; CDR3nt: TGTGCCAGCAGCTTTCAGGGTGGGAAACTGTTTTTT; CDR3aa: CASSFQGGKLFF
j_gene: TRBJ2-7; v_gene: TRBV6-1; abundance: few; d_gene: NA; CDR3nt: TGTGCCAGCACCCCCCAAAAATCCAGGGTTGACGAGCAGTACTTC; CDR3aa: CASTPQKSRVDEQYF
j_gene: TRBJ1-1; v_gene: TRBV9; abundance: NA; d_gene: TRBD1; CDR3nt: TGTGCCAGCAGCAAAACCGGGACAGGGAACACTGAAGCTTTCTTT; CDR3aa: CASSKTGTGNTEAFF
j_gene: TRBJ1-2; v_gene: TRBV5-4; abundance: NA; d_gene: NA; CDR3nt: TGTGCCAGCAGGGGTAGTGAGACTGGCTACACCTTC; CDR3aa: CASRGSETGYTF
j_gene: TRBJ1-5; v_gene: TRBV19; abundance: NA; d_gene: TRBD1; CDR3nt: TGTGCCAGTATGGACAGGGGGCGCGGACTCGATCAGCCCCAGCATTTT; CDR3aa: CASMDRGRGLDQPQHF
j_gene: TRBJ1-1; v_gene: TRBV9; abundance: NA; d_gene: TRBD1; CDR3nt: TGTGCCAGCAGCGTACAAGCAGGGGGCATAGGGACTGAAGCTTTCTTT; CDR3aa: CASSVQAGGIGTEAFF
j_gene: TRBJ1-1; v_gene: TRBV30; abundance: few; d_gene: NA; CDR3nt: TGTGCCTGGAGTCCGGGTTTCATGAACACTGAAGCTTTCTTT; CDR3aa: CAWSPGFMNTEAFF
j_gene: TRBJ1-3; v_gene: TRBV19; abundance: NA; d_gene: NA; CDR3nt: TGTGCCAGTAGTATACAAAAGAGGCGAAACACCATATATTTT; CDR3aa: CASSIQKRRNTIYF
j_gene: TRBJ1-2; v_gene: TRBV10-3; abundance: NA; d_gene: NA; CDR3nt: TGTGCCATCAGTGGCGACAGATATGGCTACACCTTC; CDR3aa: CAISGDRYGYTF
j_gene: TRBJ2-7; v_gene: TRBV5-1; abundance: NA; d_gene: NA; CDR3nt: TGCGCCAGCAGCTTGGATTCGCCCTCCTACGAGCAGTACTTC; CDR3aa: CASSLDSPSYEQYF
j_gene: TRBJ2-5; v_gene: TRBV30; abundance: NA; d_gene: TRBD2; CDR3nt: TGTGCCTGGAGTGTAGGGGGAGGGACTAGCGGGAGGGAAGAGACCCAGTACTTC; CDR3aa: CAWSVGGGTSGREETQYF
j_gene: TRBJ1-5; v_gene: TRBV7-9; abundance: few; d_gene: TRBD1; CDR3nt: TGTGCCAGCAGCTTAGAGGGGGCGAGTCAGCCCCAGCATTTT; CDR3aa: CASSLEGASQPQHF
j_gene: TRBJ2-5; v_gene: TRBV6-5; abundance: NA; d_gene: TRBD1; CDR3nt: TGTGCCAGCAGCTGGGGGACAGGGTTGGGAGAGACCCAGTACTTC; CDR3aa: CASSWGTGLGETQYF
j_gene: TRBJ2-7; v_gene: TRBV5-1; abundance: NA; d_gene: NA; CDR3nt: TGCGCCAGGCGGCCGGGACTCGCCTCCTACGAGCAGTACTTC; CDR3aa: CARRPGLASYEQYF
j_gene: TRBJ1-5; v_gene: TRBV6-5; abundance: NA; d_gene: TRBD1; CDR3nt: TGTGCCAGCAGTCCCGACAGGGGGAACAATCAGCCCCAGCATTTT; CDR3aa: CASSPDRGNNQPQHF
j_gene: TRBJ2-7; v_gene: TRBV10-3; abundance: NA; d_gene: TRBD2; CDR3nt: TGTGCCATCAGTGAGTCCCCTAGCGGAGCCTACGAGCAGTACTTC; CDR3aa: CAISESPSGAYEQYF
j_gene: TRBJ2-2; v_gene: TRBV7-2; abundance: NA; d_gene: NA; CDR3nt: TGTGCCAGCAGCCCCCAAGGGTGGAGCACCGGGGAGCTGTTTTTT; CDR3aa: CASSPQGWSTGELFF
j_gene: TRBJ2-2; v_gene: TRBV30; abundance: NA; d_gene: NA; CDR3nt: TGTGCCTGCCCCCTCCACAGGTATCTGGTCACCGGGGAGCTGTTTTTT; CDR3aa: CACPLHRYLVTGELFF
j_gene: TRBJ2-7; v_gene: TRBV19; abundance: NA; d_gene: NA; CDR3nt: TGTGCCAGTGGAGAAGGGATCTACGAGCAGTACTTC; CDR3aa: CASGEGIYEQYF
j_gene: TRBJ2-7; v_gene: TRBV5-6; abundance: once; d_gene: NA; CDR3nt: TGTGCCAGCAGCTTGGAGGGGTTAAGCCTCTACGAGCAGTACTTC; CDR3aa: CASSLEGLSLYEQYF
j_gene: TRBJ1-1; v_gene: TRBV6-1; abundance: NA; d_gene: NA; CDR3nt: TGTGCCAGCAGCGTTGGGGCCGCTTTCTTT; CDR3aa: CASSVGAAFF
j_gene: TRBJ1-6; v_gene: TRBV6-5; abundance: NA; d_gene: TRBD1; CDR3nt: TGTGCCAGCAGCCCCCGGACAGGGAGGATTCCACCCCTCCACTTT; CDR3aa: CASSPRTGRIPPLHF
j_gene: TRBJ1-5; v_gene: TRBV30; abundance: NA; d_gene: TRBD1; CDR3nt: TGTGCCTGGAGGGGGACAGGGCCCAATCAGCCCCAGCATTTT; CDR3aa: CAWRGTGPNQPQHF
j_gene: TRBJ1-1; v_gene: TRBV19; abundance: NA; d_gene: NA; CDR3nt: TGTGCCAGTAGTATAGGGCAGTTCGTGGGGAACACTGAAGCTTTCTTT; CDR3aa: CASSIGQFVGNTEAFF
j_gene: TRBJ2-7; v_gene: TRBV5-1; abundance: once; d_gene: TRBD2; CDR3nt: TGCGCCAGCAGCTTGGGGAGCGGGGGGGCCGAGCAGTACTTC; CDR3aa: CASSLGSGGAEQYF
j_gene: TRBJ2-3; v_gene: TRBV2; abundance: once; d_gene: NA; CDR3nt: TGTGCCAGCAGTGAAATTAAGGTGACAGATACGCAGTATTTT; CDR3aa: CASSEIKVTDTQYF
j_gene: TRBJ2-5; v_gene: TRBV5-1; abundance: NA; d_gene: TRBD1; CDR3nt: TGCGCCAGCTCCCTACAGGGGCGCCAAGAGACCCAGTACTTC; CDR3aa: CASSLQGRQETQYF
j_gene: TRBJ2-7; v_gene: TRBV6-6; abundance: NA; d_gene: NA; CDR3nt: TGTGCCAGCAGTTCCGGGACGCAAGGCCCCTTCTACGAGCAGTACTTC; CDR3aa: CASSSGTQGPFYEQYF
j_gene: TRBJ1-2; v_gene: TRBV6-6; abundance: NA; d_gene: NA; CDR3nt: TGTGCCAGCGGCAGGGGCGACTATGGCTACACCTTC; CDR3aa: CASGRGDYGYTF
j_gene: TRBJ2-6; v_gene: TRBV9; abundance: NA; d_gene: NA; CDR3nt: TGTGCCAGCAGCTCTTCAGATTTTGCCCGCTCTGGGGCCAACGTCCTGACTTTC; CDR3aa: CASSSSDFARSGANVLTF
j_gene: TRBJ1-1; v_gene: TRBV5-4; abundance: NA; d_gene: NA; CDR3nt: TGTGCCAGCAGCTCGGACGGGAACACTGAAGCTTTCTTT; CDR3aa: CASSSDGNTEAFF
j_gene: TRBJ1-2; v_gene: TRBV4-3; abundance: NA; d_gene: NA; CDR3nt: TGCGCCAGCAGCCAAGATCTAGGACCCCGCTACACCTTC; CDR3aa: CASSQDLGPRYTF
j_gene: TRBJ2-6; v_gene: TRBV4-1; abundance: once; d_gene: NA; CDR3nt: TGCGCCAGCAGCCAAGAAGGGTTTAGCTCTGGGGCCAACGTCCTGACTTTC; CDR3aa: CASSQEGFSSGANVLTF
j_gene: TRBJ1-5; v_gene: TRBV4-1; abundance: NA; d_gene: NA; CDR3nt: TGCGCCAGCAGCCAAGGCACCTCCGGGCGCAATCAGCCCCAGCATTTT; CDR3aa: CASSQGTSGRNQPQHF
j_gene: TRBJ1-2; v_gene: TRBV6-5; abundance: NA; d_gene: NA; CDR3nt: TGTGCCAGCAGTTACGCACGAGAGAGTGGCTACACCTTC; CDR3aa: CASSYARESGYTF
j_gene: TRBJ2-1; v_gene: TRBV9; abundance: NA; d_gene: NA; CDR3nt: TGTGCCAGCAGCAATTGGGGGAATGAGCAGTTCTTC; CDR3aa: CASSNWGNEQFF
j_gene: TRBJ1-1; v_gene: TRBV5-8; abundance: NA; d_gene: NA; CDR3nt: TGTGCCAGCAGCTTGTATCGAAGTGCGAGGAACACTGAAGCTTTCTTT; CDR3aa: CASSLYRSARNTEAFF